This TCR beta chain was obtained from a study of Graves' ophthalmopathy and Graves' hyperthyroidism. Study outcomes and limitations: Most clonotypes expanded in thyroid above 0.001 frequency were present in blood too.

The ends lost 4 bases at V and 3 bases at J; junction bases unmatched: 9. Germline CDR1 reads DFQATT; CDR2 reads SNEGSKA (reference sequence). The length of the CDR3 is 17 residues. Note on this clonotype: What it binds is unknown.

Donors with ophthalmopathy: moderate-to-severe activity, CAS ≥3, NOSPECS ≥4, duration under 3 months. Uncontrolled infections, other autoimmune diseases, pregnancy or lactation barred patients from enrollment. Investigators amplified TCR beta CDR3 regions from RNA transcripts. HTBI primers were used in a first-round RT-PCR, which preceded a second-round multiplex PCR. TCRdb independently ran MiXCR on the multiplex PCR reads; one entry per CDR3 protein. The repertoire holds roughly 51,000 distinct CDR3 sequences, with 50% as singletons. The source is an adult man with Graves' ophthalmopathy. This chain joins TRBV20-1 and TRBJ2-1; 13 bases align to TRBD2. Sequencing was performed on peripheral blood. This CDR3 is CSATSGTSGTCYNEQFF. CDR3 nucleotide sequence: TGCAGTGCTACCTCCGGGACTAGCGGGACCTGCTACAATGAGCAGTTCTTC.